Listed here are 20 T cell receptor beta chains from one sample, sequenced in a study of cytomegalovirus exposure and HLA in healthy donors. PCR employed 60 Vbeta and 13 Jbeta primers. This table comes from immunoSEQ multiplex PCR, and its TCRdb copy is limited to in-frame clones, with some not included. The sample has 150,000 to 200,000 clones, approximately 78% seen once. Input material: PBMCs. These receptors were collected from a male donor in good health and CMV-seronegative.

The chain has TRBV9 and TRBJ1-1, with D possibly matching TRBD1 (6 bases). CDR1 and CDR2 from the germline V gene are SGDLS and YYNGEE. V was trimmed by 1 base and J by 4 bases, leaving 14 bases between them. The CDR3 is 15 residues long. The CDR3 protein is CASSVLGGPSTEAFF. In DNA form, the CDR3 reads TGTGCCAGCAGCGTACTAGGGGGTCCAAGCACTGAAGCTTTCTTT. Variable domain in full (rest from reference TRBV9 and TRBJ1-1): DSGVTQTPKHLITATGQRVTLRCSPRSGDLSVYWYQQSLDQGLQFLIQYYNGEERAKGNILERFSAQQFPDLHSELNLSSLELGDSALYFCASSVLGGPSTEAFFGQGTRLTVV.

V gene TRBV4-2 combines with J gene TRBJ2-7, with D possibly being TRBD1 (6 bases). The CDR3 loop spans 15 amino acids. Per germline, CDR1 LGHNA and CDR2 YNFKEQ. Trimming pared 3 bases from V and 2 bases from J, leaving 14 bases between. The CDR3 DNA reads TGTGCCAGCAGCCAGGTCGGACAGACTGCCTACGAGCAGTACTTC. It codes for CASSQVGQTAYEQYF.

V and J are TRBV18 and TRBJ1-1; perhaps TRBD1 as D (6 bases). Germline CDR1 reads KGHSH; CDR2 reads LQKENI. V lost 6 bases, J lost 4 bases, and 12 bases lay in between. The CDR3 is made up of 13 amino acids. The CDR3 nucleotides read TGTGCCAGCTCTCCCAGGGGCGGCACTGAAGCTTTCTTT. The encoded protein is CASSPRGGTEAFF.

The rearrangement joins TRBV10-2 to TRBJ1-5; 11 bases line up with TRBD1. This CDR3 is 17 amino acids long. CDR1 is WSHSY and CDR2 is SAAADI in the germline V gene. V lost 6 bases and J lost 1; bases outside the gene matches: 8. This chain's CDR3 is CASRGFGQGASNQPQHF. In nucleotides, the CDR3 is TGCGCCAGCAGGGGTTTTGGACAGGGGGCAAGCAATCAGCCCCAGCATTTT.

This sequence joins TRBV18 and TRBJ2-5; no clear D. V lost 3 bases to trimming and J lost 6 bases, with 8 bases between them. The germline V gene encodes CDR1 KGHSH and CDR2 LQKENI. This CDR3 has 12 residues. The CDR3 DNA reads as TGTGCCAGCTCACCGAATGAGAAGACCCAGTACTTC. This sequence encodes CASSPNEKTQYF.

The chain employs TRBV7-9 and TRBJ2-7, with TRBD2 matching 15 bases. After removal of 3 bases from V and 1 base from J, the junction contained 4 bases not matched to a gene. This CDR3 contains 17 residues. The V gene's germline CDR1 is SEHNR and CDR2 FQNEAQ (reference sequence). The CDR3 is CASSFGLAGGRSYEQYF. CDR3 in DNA: TGTGCCAGCAGCTTCGGACTAGCGGGAGGGAGGTCCTACGAGCAGTACTTC.

CDR3 region: CASSLGSLAGANTGELFF. The CDR3 DNA sequence: TGTGCCAGCAGCCTTGGCAGCCTAGCGGGGGCGAACACCGGGGAGCTGTTTTTT. This sequence joins TRBV27 and TRBJ2-2; 10 bases line up with TRBD2. The CDR3 sequence is 18 residues long. Looked up from germline, CDR1 is MNHEY and CDR2 is SMNVEV (reference sequence). V trimming: 6 bases; J trimming: 0 bases; junction bases outside the gene matches: 10.

The genes are TRBV5-4 and TRBJ1-3; D gene uncertain. CDR1 and CDR2 (germline): SGHNT, YYREEE (reference sequence). The CDR3 is 12 residues long. Trimming took 7 bases from V and 4 from J, leaving 9 bases between them. This chain's CDR3 is CASLLEGNTIYF. CDR3 bases: TGTGCCAGCCTGCTGGAGGGAAACACCATATATTTT.

This sequence joins TRBV6-1 and TRBJ2-3, with 8 positions matching TRBD2. Germline V gives CDR1 MNHNS, CDR2 SASEGT. The CDR3 consists of 16 residues. Trimming at V came to 0 bases and at J to 6 bases, leaving 8 bases not matched to a gene. The CDR3 bases are TGTGCCAGCAGTGAAGCTGTCGGGAGGGCCGCGGATACGCAGTATTTT. It encodes CASSEAVGRAADTQYF.

This chain links TRBV4-3 with TRBJ2-5, with D perhaps TRBD2 (6 bases). V was pared by 3 bases and J by 5 bases, with 19 bases between. Germline V gene sequence: CDR1 LGHNA, CDR2 YSLEER. CDR3 length equals 16 residues. This CDR3 reads CASSQWGPPAGETQYF. In DNA, the CDR3 is TGCGCCAGCAGCCAGTGGGGACCACCAGCGGGCGAGACCCAGTACTTC.

In its sample, this clone was seen a few times. The J gene is TRBJ1-2, the V gene TRBV5-6; 9 nucleotides align to TRBD1. The germline V gene has CDR1 SGHDT and CDR2 YYEEEE. V gave up 4 bases and J gave up 5 bases; unmatched junction bases: 6. The CDR3 runs to 14 residues. CDR3 nucleotides: TGTGCCAGCAGCGCAACAGGGACAGGGTATGGCTACACCTTC. Its protein is CASSATGTGYGYTF.

V gene TRBV7-2 combines with J gene TRBJ2-1; tentative D call: TRBD2 (5 bases). V shed 5 bases and J shed 1 base, with 12 bases lying between them. The CDR3 has 15 residues. Germline CDR1 reads SGHTA; CDR2 reads FQGNSA. The CDR3 DNA reads TGTGCCAGCAGCCCGGAGCGGATTTCCTACAATGAGCAGTTCTTC. Its translation: CASSPERISYNEQFF.

This chain connects TRBV7-3 to TRBJ2-2; 14 nucleotides line up with TRBD2. The V segment lost 4 bases and the J segment 5 bases; nucleotides outside the gene matches: 6. CDR1 and CDR2 (germline): SGHTA, FQGTGA. This CDR3 contains 17 residues. The CDR3 sequence is CASSYSGLAGATGELFF. CDR3 coding DNA: TGTGCCAGCAGCTACTCGGGACTAGCGGGAGCTACCGGGGAGCTGTTTTTT.

This clone was seen a few times. The chain uses TRBV6-6 and TRBJ1-1; 7 nucleotides align to TRBD1. Germline CDR1 MNHNY, CDR2 SVGAGI (reference sequence). The V segment lost 5 bases and the J segment 11 bases; nucleotides outside the gene matches: 14. The CDR3 is 14 residues long. CDR3 sequence: CASSSRQGGSWAFF. CDR3 nucleotide sequence: TGTGCCAGCAGTAGTCGACAGGGTGGGTCTTGGGCTTTCTTT.

This chain links TRBV4-3 with TRBJ2-7; 11 bases match TRBD2. Germline V gene lookup returns CDR1 LGHNA and CDR2 YSLEER. This CDR3 has 15 residues. After removal of 0 bases from V and 7 bases from J, the junction contained 5 bases not matched to a gene. The CDR3 loop is CASSQDYRLAGEQYF. The CDR3 DNA sequence: TGCGCCAGCAGCCAAGATTATCGACTAGCGGGAGAGCAGTACTTC.

The V gene is TRBV19, the J gene TRBJ1-5; a possible D gene is TRBD1 (5 bases). V was pared by 2 bases and J by 2 bases, with 19 bases between. Per the germline V gene, CDR1 is LNHDA and CDR2 is SQIVND (reference sequence). This CDR3 contains 18 residues. CDR3 nucleotide sequence: TGTGCCAGTAGTATACCCTCGGCAGGGTTCAGGGGCAATCAGCCCCAGCATTTT. Translating gives CASSIPSAGFRGNQPQHF. The whole variable domain, remainder taken from reference TRBV19 and TRBJ1-5, is DGGITQSPKYLFRKEGQNVTLSCEQNLNHDAMYWYRQDPGQGLRLIYYSQIVNDFQKGDIAEGYSVSREKKESFPLTVTSAQKNPTAFYLCASSIPSAGFRGNQPQHFGDGTRLSIL.

The chain uses TRBV30 and TRBJ2-3, with D maybe TRBD2 (7 bases). Germline values: CDR1 GTSNPN, CDR2 SVGIG (reference sequence). The CDR3 has 14 residues. The V and J ends lost 4 bases and 6 bases respectively, with 17 bases between them. The CDR3 protein is CAWTKRGGEDTQYF. CDR3 nucleotide sequence: TGTGCCTGGACCAAAAGGGGGGGTGAGGATACGCAGTATTTT.

This clone was seen just once. The chain employs TRBV5-1 and TRBJ2-1; D is possibly TRBD1 (5 bases). CDR3 length: 17 residues. Germline loops: CDR1 SGHRS, CDR2 YFSETQ. Between the trimmed V and J ends, which lost 4 bases and 5 bases, there was a span of 22 bases. CDR3 sequence reads: CASSPAILVGLDNEQFF. The CDR3 DNA is TGCGCCAGCAGCCCCGCCATCCTAGTGGGGCTAGACAATGAGCAGTTCTTC.

The V and J genes are TRBV28 and TRBJ2-3, with D tentatively TRBD2 (7 bases). V was cut by 8 bases and J by 0 bases, with 15 bases left in between. The V gene's germline CDR1 is MDHEN and CDR2 SYDVKM. The CDR3 has 15 amino acids. The CDR3 DNA reads TGTGCCAGCGGCGAAAGGGGGGGCAGCACAGATACGCAGTATTTT. This codes for CASGERGGSTDTQYF.

The rearrangement links TRBV6-1 to TRBJ2-2; 10 bases agree with TRBD2. With 3 bases clipped from V and 0 bases from J, the junction kept 7 bases outside the gene matches. Germline V gene lookup returns CDR1 MNHNS and CDR2 SASEGT. This CDR3 has 18 amino acids. CDR3 protein: CASSDTSGEPSNTGELFF. The CDR3 DNA follows: TGTGCCAGCAGTGATACTAGCGGGGAACCTTCGAACACCGGGGAGCTGTTTTTT.